The source of this TCR beta chain is a study of early T cells in non-severe SARS-CoV-2 infection. V was clipped by 6 bases and J by 5 bases, with 18 bases between them. Per germline, CDR1 SGHRS and CDR2 YFSETQ. The CDR3 covers 15 residues. General study results and limits: In VDJdb matching, anti-spike CD8 responses were favored while private and CD4 specificities went missing.

This clonotype was counted many times. Its antigen is not known. Researchers tagged individual cDNA molecules with unique molecular identifiers. TCRdb re-derived calls from the 5' RACE reads in MiXCR, one entry per CDR3 protein. This sample carries tens of thousands of distinct CDR3 sequences, approximately 6.7% of them seen once, and the ten largest clones take 3% to 4%. The sequenced material came from whole blood. The TCR originated in an adult who was a healthcare worker with PCR-confirmed SARS-CoV-2 infection or an uninfected control (not recorded which). This sequence joins TRBV5-1 and TRBJ1-5; D gene uncertain. DNA of the CDR3: TGCGCCAGCACTCCCGACGGATCGTTCGATCAGCCCCAGCATTTT. Translation: CASTPDGSFDQPQHF. The full variable domain, completed using reference TRBV5-1 and TRBJ1-5, is KAGVTQTPRYLIKTRGQQVTLSCSPISGHRSVSWYQQTPGQGLQFLFEYFSETQRNKGNFPGRFSGRQFSNSRSEMNVSTLELGDSALYLCASTPDGSFDQPQHFGDGTRLSIL.